Presented here are 24 T cell receptor beta chains from one specimen sequenced in a study of blood T cell repertoires in COVID-19. Sequencing was performed with immunoSEQ multiplex PCR; in TCRdb, only in-frame clones are kept and a portion is missing. Among some 83,000 clones, approximately 89% were seen once, and the ten largest hold 0.47%. Sequenced input: peripheral blood. The source is a man aged 55 to 70 with acute or convalescent COVID-19.

The chain has TRBV5-1 and TRBJ1-3; TRBD1 agrees at 8 bases. Germline trimming cut 4 bases from V and 0 bases from J; bases unmatched to any gene: 3. CDR1 SGHRS and CDR2 YFSETQ come from the germline V gene. The CDR3 is made up of 15 amino acids. The CDR3 protein is CASSTDRASGNTIYF. The CDR3 coding sequence is TGCGCCAGCAGCACGGACAGGGCCTCTGGAAACACCATATATTTT.

This clone was seen only once. The chain links TRBV7-2 to TRBJ1-2; D is unresolved. Germline V gene sequence: CDR1 SGHTA, CDR2 FQGNSA. This CDR3 is built from 12 residues. Trimming removed 3 bases from V and 4 bases from J, with 6 bases in between. The CDR3 sequence is CASSFPGYGYTF. In DNA form, the CDR3 reads TGTGCCAGCAGCTTTCCAGGCTATGGCTACACCTTC.

The V call is TRBV5-1, the J call TRBJ2-2; 9 positions match TRBD2. The V gene's germline CDR1 is SGHRS and CDR2 YFSETQ. The CDR3 contains 16 residues. Trimming at V came to 2 bases and at J to 2 bases, leaving 4 bases not matched to a gene. The CDR3 coding sequence is TGCGCCAGCAGCTTACGACTAGCGGAAAACACCGGGGAGCTGTTTTTT. This encodes CASSLRLAENTGELFF.

The J gene is TRBJ2-1, the V gene TRBV23-1, with 8 bases matching TRBD2. TRBV23-1 is identified as an open reading frame with a role that is uncertain. With 9 bases clipped from V and 1 base from J, the junction kept 11 bases outside the gene matches. This CDR3 region has 16 residues. CDR3 in DNA: TGCGCCAGGGAGAACGGGAGGGACAAGTCCTACAATGAGCAGTTCTTC. It codes for CARENGRDKSYNEQFF.

V is TRBV15 and J is TRBJ2-7; D is possibly TRBD1 (6 bases). CDR3 length: 14 amino acids. CDR1 is LNHNV and CDR2 is YYDKDF in the germline V gene (reference sequence). V was shortened by 0 bases and J by 3 bases, with 9 bases between the two germline ends. This chain's CDR3 is CATSRDLQGYEQYF. The CDR3 bases are TGTGCCACCAGCAGAGATCTACAGGGCTACGAGCAGTACTTC.

Only one count was recorded for this clone. The chain uses TRBV28 and TRBJ2-5; D uncertain. Germline CDR1 is MDHEN and CDR2 is SYDVKM. The ends were cut back, 2 bases at V and 2 bases at J, with 9 bases in the middle. The CDR3 covers 14 residues. The CDR3 reads CASSLVGAQETQYF. The DNA for the CDR3 is TGTGCCAGCAGTTTAGTGGGCGCGCAAGAGACCCAGTACTTC.

CDR3 sequence reads: CASSQGSLAGGPYNEQFF. CDR3 nucleotides: TGTGCCAGCAGCCAAGGTTCCTTAGCGGGAGGGCCCTACAATGAGCAGTTCTTC. The V gene is TRBV4-2, the J gene TRBJ2-1, with 11 bases matching TRBD2. Germline CDR1 is LGHNA and CDR2 is YNFKEQ. CDR3 length: 18 amino acids. V shed 1 base and J 2 bases; nucleotides not matched to a gene: 7.

Only a few counts were recorded for this clone. The chain is built from TRBV4-2 and TRBJ2-3; 8 nucleotides agree with TRBD2. The length of the CDR3 is 16 residues. V shed 3 bases, J shed 0 bases, and the junction held 5 bases outside the gene matches. Germline V lookup: CDR1 LGHNA, CDR2 YNFKEQ. The CDR3 here is CASSQVAGRSTDTQYF. CDR3 in DNA: TGTGCCAGCAGCCAGGTAGCGGGGCGTAGCACAGATACGCAGTATTTT.

J is TRBJ2-3 and V is TRBV6-4; 9 nucleotides align to TRBD2. The ends lost 3 bases at V and 5 bases at J; junction bases unmatched: 6. Germline CDR1 and CDR2: MRHNA and SNTAGT. The CDR3 length is 15 residues. CDR3 nucleotide sequence: TGTGCCAGCAGTGAAAGCGGGGGGCCTGGAGATACGCAGTATTTT. Protein product: CASSESGGPGDTQYF.

The CDR3 loop is CASSVFVASGGAGELFF. The CDR3 DNA sequence: TGTGCCAGCAGTGTATTCGTGGCTAGCGGGGGGGCCGGGGAGCTGTTTTTT. The chain employs TRBV6-1 and TRBJ2-2; TRBD2 matches at 12 bases. This CDR3 region has 17 residues. CDR1 is MNHNS and CDR2 is SASEGT in the germline V gene. The J segment lost 6 bases and the V segment lost 4 bases, leaving 9 bases of the junction unmatched.

The J gene is TRBJ1-4, the V gene TRBV19, with D possibly matching TRBD1 (5 bases). This CDR3 contains 15 residues. Germline CDR1 and CDR2: LNHDA and SQIVND (reference sequence). Trimming pared 4 bases from V and 4 bases from J, leaving 13 bases between. CDR3 DNA sequence: TGTGCCAGTAGTACCCCGGGGGACGGTAATGAAAAACTGTTTTTT. This codes for CASSTPGDGNEKLFF.

V is TRBV5-6 and J is TRBJ2-1; 7 nucleotides match TRBD2. In germline, CDR1 is SGHDT, CDR2 YYEEEE. Losses at the gene ends were 0 bases for V and 4 bases for J; bases not matched to a gene: 4. CDR3 length equals 15 residues. The DNA for the CDR3 is TGTGCCAGCAGCTTGGAACCGGGACTATACAATGAGCAGTTCTTC. It codes for CASSLEPGLYNEQFF.

This sequence joins TRBV6-1 and TRBJ1-2, with D maybe TRBD1 (5 bases). The CDR3 is 12 amino acids. With 3 bases removed from V and 8 bases from J, the gap between germline ends came to 10 bases. Germline CDR1 MNHNS, CDR2 SASEGT. CDR3 DNA: TGTGCCAGCAGTGACAGGGCGCTCGGCTACACCTTC. It translates to CASSDRALGYTF.

The chain recombines TRBV9 with TRBJ2-1, with unresolved D. V gave up 4 bases and J gave up 5 bases, with 16 bases separating them. This CDR3 is 15 amino acids long. Germline assignment: CDR1 SGDLS and CDR2 YYNGEE. This chain's CDR3 is CASSTDGSLHNEQFF. The CDR3 nucleotides are TGTGCCAGCAGCACAGACGGTTCCCTCCACAATGAGCAGTTCTTC.

The chain links TRBV2 to TRBJ2-7, with D unresolved. This CDR3 is 14 amino acids long. Germline V gives CDR1 SNHLY, CDR2 FYNNEI. The ends were cut back, 0 bases at V and 1 base at J, with 7 bases in the middle. The CDR3 loop is CASSEAPASYEQYF. CDR3 coding DNA: TGTGCCAGCAGTGAAGCCCCCGCGTCCTACGAGCAGTACTTC. Together with reference TRBV2 and TRBJ2-7, the CDR3 gives the full variable domain: EPEVTQTPSHQVTQMGQEVILRCVPISNHLYFYWYRQILGQKVEFLVSFYNNEISEKSEIFDDQFSVERPDGSNFTLKIRSTKLEDSAMYFCASSEAPASYEQYFGPGTRLTVT.

This chain links TRBV27 with TRBJ1-1, with D unresolved. The CDR3 is 14 residues long. Germline assignment: CDR1 MNHEY and CDR2 SMNVEV (reference sequence). V lost 6 bases and J lost 1, with 12 bases in between. The CDR3 DNA follows: TGTGCCAGCAGCCTAGACTACAGGAACACTGAAGCTTTCTTT. This translates into CASSLDYRNTEAFF.

This clone was found once. The CDR3 loop reads CATSRDLTGELFF. In DNA, the CDR3 is TGTGCCACCAGCAGAGATCTTACCGGGGAGCTGTTTTTT. J is TRBJ2-2 and V is TRBV15; D is unclear. The CDR3 runs to 13 residues. CDR1 LNHNV and CDR2 YYDKDF come from the germline V gene (reference sequence). Between the trimmed V and J ends, which lost 0 bases and 5 bases, there was a span of 4 bases.

V usage is TRBV5-4 and J usage is TRBJ2-7, with 8 bases lining up with TRBD2. After removal of 2 bases from V and 5 bases from J, the junction contained 3 bases not matched to a gene. CDR3 length equals 13 residues. The germline V gene has CDR1 SGHNT and CDR2 YYREEE (reference sequence). The CDR3 DNA reads as TGTGCCAGCAGCTTAGCGGGAGTCAACGAGCAGTACTTC. This encodes CASSLAGVNEQYF.

This rearrangement joins TRBV5-4 to TRBJ2-3; 13 bases are shared with TRBD2. This CDR3 spans 14 amino acids. Germline V lookup: CDR1 SGHNT, CDR2 YYREEE (reference sequence). J lost 7 bases, V lost 5 bases, and 4 bases had no gene match. CDR3 bases: TGTGCCAGCAGACTAGCGGGGGGGCCGTATACGCAGTATTTT. Translation: CASRLAGGPYTQYF.

The chain combines TRBV19 with TRBJ2-6, with 7 bases that match TRBD1. CDR1 LNHDA and CDR2 SQIVND come from the germline V gene (reference sequence). Losses at the gene ends were 6 bases for V and 1 base for J; bases not matched to a gene: 6. The CDR3 spans 16 residues. The CDR3 nucleotides are TGTGCCAGTAGCGCCCCACAGGGGTCTGGGGCCAACGTCCTGACTTTC. Its protein is CASSAPQGSGANVLTF.

V usage is TRBV27 and J usage is TRBJ1-2, with 8 bases aligning to TRBD1. This CDR3 comprises 14 residues. Germline assignment: CDR1 MNHEY and CDR2 SMNVEV (reference sequence). V was clipped by 2 bases and J by 5 bases; unmatched bases: 4. The CDR3 is CASSLGTGKYGYTF. In nucleotides, the CDR3 is TGTGCCAGCAGTTTAGGGACAGGAAAGTATGGCTACACCTTC.

The gene calls are TRBV25-1 and TRBJ2-7; unclear D gene. The germline V and J ends were trimmed by 7 bases and 3 bases, with 13 bases remaining between them. Germline V gives CDR1 MGHDK, CDR2 SYGVNS. The CDR3 loop spans 13 amino acids. The CDR3 DNA reads as TGTGCCAGCAAAAGAAACTTAATCTACGAGCAGTACTTC. Protein product: CASKRNLIYEQYF.

The rearrangement links TRBV27 to TRBJ1-1; possible D gene TRBD1, 5 bases. Germline CDR1 reads MNHEY; CDR2 reads SMNVEV (reference sequence). Trimming pared 1 base from V and 1 base from J, leaving 13 bases between. The CDR3 extends over 16 amino acids. Here the CDR3 reads CASSLLGRGANTEAFF. As DNA, the CDR3 is TGTGCCAGCAGTTTATTAGGGAGGGGCGCGAACACTGAAGCTTTCTTT.

This chain connects TRBV21-1 to TRBJ2-1; no check of the table's D call, TRBD2, against the DNA was made. TRBV21-1 is termed a pseudogene. This CDR3 is built from 19 residues. Written as DNA, the CDR3 is TGTGCCAGCAGCAAAGAGAGGGGACTAGCGGGAGCGCCCGGGGGCGTGCAGTTCTTC. As protein: CASSKERGLAGAPGGVQFF.